This T cell receptor beta chain derives from a study of shared clonotypes between healthy human individuals. Background on the study: The plates for each donor numbered three CD4 naive, three CD4 memory, two CD8 naive and one CD8 memory. The study, taken as a whole, reports: Genetic and exposure-history diversity was limited by the small donor number. Sequencing of the sorted subsets was shown by rarefaction to be incomplete despite large depth. The sharing of around 5% of naive CD4 clonotypes was seen across several donors.

About this clone itself: Its specificity is unknown.

CDR1 is MNHEY, CDR2 SVGAGI, per germline. V lost 6 bases and J 5 bases, leaving 16 bases between the germline ends. The CDR3 sequence is 14 residues long. Measured with immunoSEQ multiplex PCR; TCRdb has only the in-frame clones, and not every one. The sample consists of over a million clones, roughly 97% of them appearing once. Sequencing used naive CD4+ T cells sorted from blood. Stated subset: CD45RA+ positively selected. The clonotype originates from a man aged 25-40 years in good health. The chain has TRBV6-5 and TRBJ2-5, with D hard to call. CDR3 sequence reads: CASSQVSVSETQYF. The CDR3 nucleotides are TGTGCCAGCAGCCAAGTTTCAGTTTCGGAGACCCAGTACTTC.